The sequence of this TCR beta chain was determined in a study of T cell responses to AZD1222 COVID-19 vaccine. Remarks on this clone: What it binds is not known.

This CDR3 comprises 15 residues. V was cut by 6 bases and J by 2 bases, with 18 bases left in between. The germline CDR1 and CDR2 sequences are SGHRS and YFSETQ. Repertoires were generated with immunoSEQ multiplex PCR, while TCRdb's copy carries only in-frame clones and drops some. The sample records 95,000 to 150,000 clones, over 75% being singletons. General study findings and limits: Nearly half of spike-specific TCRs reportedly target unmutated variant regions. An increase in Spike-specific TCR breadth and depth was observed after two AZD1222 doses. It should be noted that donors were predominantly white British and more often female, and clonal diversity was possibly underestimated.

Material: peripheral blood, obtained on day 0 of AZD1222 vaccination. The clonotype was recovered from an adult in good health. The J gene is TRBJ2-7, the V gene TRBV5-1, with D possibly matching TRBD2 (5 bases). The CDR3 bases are TGCGCCAGCACCATGGGTGGGAGCGGAGCCTACGAGCAGTACTTC. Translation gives CASTMGGSGAYEQYF. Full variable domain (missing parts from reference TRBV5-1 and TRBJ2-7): KAGVTQTPRYLIKTRGQQVTLSCSPISGHRSVSWYQQTPGQGLQFLFEYFSETQRNKGNFPGRFSGRQFSNSRSEMNVSTLELGDSALYLCASTMGGSGAYEQYFGPGTRLTVT.